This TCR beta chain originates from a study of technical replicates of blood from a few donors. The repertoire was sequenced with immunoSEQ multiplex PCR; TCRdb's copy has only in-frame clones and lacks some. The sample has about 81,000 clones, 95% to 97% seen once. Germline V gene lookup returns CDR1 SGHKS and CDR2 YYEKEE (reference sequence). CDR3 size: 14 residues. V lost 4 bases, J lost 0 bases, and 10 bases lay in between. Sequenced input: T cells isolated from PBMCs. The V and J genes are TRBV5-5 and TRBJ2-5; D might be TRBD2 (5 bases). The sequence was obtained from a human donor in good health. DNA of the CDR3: TGTGCCAGCAGCGCGTTGGAGGACCAAGAGACCCAGTACTTC. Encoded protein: CASSALEDQETQYF.